The clone carrying this TCR beta chain was seen many times. Its antigen is unidentified. Via MiXCR, TCRdb re-called the 5' RACE reads, giving one row per CDR3 protein. Here the sample spans hundreds of thousands of distinct CDR3 sequences, less than 25% being singletons. The data stem from a study of identical twins. Study results and limitations: Invariant T cells like MAIT and iNKT could partly confound the zero-insertion analyses.

CDR3 length equals 12 residues. V lost 3 bases to trimming and J lost 6 bases, with 8 bases between them. CDR1 is SEHNR, CDR2 FQNEAQ, per germline (reference sequence). These records were also assigned to another study, of T cells expressing NK-cell markers. From that report: One of the eight sequenced donors was seronegative, whereas the other seven were HCMV-seropositive.

The origin of this receptor is a woman between 18 and 29 years old in good health. The sequenced sample consisted of PBMCs. The chain uses TRBV7-9 and TRBJ1-1, with D perhaps matching TRBD1 (5 bases). The CDR3 DNA follows: TGTGCCAGCAGCTTGAGGGGCGCTGAAGCTTTCTTT. Translating it yields CASSLRGAEAFF.